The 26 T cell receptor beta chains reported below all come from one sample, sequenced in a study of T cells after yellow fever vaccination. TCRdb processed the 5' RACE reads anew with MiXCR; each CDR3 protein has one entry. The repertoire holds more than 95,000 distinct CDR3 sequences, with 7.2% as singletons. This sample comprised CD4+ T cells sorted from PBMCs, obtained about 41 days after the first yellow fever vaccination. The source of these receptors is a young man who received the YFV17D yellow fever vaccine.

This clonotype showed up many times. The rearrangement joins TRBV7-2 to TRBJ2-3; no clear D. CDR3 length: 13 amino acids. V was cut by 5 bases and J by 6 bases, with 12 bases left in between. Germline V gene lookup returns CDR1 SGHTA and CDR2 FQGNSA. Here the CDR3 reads CASSPYPLDTQYF. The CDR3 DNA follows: TGTGCCAGCAGCCCCTACCCCCTGGATACGCAGTATTTT.

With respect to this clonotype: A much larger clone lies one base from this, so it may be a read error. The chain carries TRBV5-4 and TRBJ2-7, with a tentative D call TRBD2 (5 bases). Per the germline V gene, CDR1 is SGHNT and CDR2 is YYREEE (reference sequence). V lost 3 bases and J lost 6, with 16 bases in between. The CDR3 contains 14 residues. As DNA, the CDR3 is TGTGCCAGCAGCTCGGCCGACGAGGGCGGCGAGCAGTACTTC. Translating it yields CASSSADEGGEQYF.

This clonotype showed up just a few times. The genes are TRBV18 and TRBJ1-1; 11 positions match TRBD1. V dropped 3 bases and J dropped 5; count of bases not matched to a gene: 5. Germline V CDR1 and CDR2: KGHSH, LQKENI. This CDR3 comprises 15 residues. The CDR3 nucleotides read TGTGCCAGCTCACCCTCTCGGGACAGGGGGACTGAAGCTTTCTTT. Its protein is CASSPSRDRGTEAFF.

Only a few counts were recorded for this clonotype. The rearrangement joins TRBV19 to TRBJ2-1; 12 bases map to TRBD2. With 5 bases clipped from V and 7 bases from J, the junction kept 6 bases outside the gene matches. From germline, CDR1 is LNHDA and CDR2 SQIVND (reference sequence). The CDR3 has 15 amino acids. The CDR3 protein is CASSAASGGGNEQFF. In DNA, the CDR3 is TGTGCCAGTAGTGCGGCTAGCGGGGGGGGGAATGAGCAGTTCTTC.

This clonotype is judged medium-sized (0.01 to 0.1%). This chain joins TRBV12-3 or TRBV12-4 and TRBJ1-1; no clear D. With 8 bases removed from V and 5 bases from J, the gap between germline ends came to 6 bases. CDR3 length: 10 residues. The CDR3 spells CASRITEAFF. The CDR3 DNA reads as TGTGCCAGCCGCATAACTGAAGCTTTCTTT.

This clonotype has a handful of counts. The CDR3 region is CASSLNKYTEAFF. CDR3 DNA sequence: TGTGCCAGCAGCTTGAATAAATACACTGAAGCTTTCTTT. The chain employs TRBV7-8 and TRBJ1-1; D is unresolved. CDR1 and CDR2 from the germline V gene are SGHVS and FQNEAQ. Between the trimmed V and J ends, which lost 3 bases and 3 bases, there was a span of 8 bases. This CDR3 is 13 amino acids long.

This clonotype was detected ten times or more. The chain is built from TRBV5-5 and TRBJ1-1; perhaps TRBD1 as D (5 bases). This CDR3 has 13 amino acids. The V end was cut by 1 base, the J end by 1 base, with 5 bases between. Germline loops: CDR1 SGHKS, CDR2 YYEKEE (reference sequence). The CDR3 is CASSLTGNTEAFF. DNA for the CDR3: TGTGCCAGCAGCTTGACAGGGAACACTGAAGCTTTCTTT.

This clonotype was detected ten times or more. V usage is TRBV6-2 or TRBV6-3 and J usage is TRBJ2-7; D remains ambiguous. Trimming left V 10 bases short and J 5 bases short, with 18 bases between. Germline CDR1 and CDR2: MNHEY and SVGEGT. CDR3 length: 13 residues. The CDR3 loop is CAIRPSLIHEQYV. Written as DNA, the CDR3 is TGTGCCATTCGACCAAGTCTCATCCACGAGCAGTACGTC.

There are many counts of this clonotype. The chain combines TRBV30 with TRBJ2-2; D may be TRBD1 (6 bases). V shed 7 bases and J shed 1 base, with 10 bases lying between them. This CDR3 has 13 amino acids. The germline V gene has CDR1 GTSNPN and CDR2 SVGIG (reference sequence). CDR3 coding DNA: TGTGCCTCCCCGACAGGGAACACCGGGGAGCTGTTTTTT. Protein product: CASPTGNTGELFF.

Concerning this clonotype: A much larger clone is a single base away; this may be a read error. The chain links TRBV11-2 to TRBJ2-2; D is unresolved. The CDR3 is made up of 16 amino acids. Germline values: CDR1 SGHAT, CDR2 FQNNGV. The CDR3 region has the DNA TGTGTCAGCAGCTTGGGCACCACCTACTCCACCGGGGAGCTGTTTTTT. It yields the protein CVSSLGTTYSTGELFF. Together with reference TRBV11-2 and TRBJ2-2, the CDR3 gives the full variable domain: EAGVAQSPRYKIIEKRQSVAFWCNPISGHATLYWYQQILGQGPKLLIQFQNNGVVDDSQLPKDRFSAERLKGVDSTLKIQPAKLEDSAVYLCVSSLGTTYSTGELFFGEGSRLTVL.

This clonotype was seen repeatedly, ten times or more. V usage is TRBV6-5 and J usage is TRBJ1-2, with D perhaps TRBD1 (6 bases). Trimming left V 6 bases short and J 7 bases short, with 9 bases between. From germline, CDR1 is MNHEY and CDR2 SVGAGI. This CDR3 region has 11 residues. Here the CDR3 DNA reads TGTGCCAGCAGCCCGGGGGCTGGCTACACCTTC. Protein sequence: CASSPGAGYTF.

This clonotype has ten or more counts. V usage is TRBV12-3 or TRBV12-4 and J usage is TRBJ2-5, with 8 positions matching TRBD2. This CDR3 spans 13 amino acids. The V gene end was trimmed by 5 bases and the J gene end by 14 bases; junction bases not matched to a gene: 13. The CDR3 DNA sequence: TGTGCCAGCAGTCCCTCGGGGGGGCGCGATACATACTTC. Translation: CASSPSGGRDTYF.

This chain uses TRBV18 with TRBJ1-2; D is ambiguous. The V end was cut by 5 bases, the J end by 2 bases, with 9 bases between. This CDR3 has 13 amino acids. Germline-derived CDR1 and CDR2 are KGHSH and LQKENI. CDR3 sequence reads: CASSSDWNYGYTF. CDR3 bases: TGTGCCAGCTCATCAGACTGGAACTATGGCTACACCTTC.

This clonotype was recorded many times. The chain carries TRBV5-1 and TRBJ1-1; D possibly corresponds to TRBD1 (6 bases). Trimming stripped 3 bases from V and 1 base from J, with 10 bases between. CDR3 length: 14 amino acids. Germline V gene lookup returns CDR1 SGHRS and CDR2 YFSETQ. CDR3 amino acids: CASSSGTQNTEAFF. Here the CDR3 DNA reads TGCGCCAGCAGCTCCGGGACACAGAACACTGAAGCTTTCTTT.

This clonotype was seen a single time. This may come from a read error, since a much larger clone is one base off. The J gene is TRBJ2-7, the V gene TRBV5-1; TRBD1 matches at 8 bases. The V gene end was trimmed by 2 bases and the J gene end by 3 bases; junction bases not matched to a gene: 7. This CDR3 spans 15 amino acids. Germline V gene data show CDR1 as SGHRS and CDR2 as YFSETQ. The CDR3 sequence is CASSFRQGRLYEQYF. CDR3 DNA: TGCGCCAGCAGCTTTAGACAGGGGCGCCTCTACGAGCAGTACTTC. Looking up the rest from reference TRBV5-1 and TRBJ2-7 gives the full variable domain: KAGVTQTPRYLIKTRGQQVTLSCSPISGHRSVSWYQQTPGQGLQFLFEYFSETQRNKGNFPGRFSGRQFSNSRSEMNVSTLELGDSALYLCASSFRQGRLYEQYFGPGTRLTVT.

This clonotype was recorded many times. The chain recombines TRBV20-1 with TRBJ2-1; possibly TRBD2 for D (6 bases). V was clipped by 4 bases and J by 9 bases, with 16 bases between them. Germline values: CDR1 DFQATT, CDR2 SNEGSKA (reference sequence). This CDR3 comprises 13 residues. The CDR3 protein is CSAKGLQWGEQFF. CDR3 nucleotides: TGCAGTGCTAAGGGACTGCAGTGGGGTGAGCAGTTCTTC.

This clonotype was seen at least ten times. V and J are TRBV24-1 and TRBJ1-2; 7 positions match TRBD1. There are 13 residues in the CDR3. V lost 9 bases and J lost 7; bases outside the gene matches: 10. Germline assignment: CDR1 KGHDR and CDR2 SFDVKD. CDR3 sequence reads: CATEGQASGGYTF. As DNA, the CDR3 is TGTGCCACCGAAGGACAGGCCTCCGGTGGCTACACCTTC.

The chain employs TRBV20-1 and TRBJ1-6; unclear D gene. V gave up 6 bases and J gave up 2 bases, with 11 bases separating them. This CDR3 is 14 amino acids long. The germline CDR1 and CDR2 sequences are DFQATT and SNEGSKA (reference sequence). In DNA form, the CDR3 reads TGCAGTGCCAAAGACGGACCCTATAATTCACCCCTCCACTTT. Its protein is CSAKDGPYNSPLHF.

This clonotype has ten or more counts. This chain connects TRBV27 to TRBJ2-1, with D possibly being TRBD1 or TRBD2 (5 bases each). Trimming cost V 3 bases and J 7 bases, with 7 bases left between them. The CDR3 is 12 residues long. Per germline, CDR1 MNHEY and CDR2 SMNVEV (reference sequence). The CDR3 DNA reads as TGTGCCAGCAGTTTTTGGGGGAATGAGCAGTTCTTC. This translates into CASSFWGNEQFF.

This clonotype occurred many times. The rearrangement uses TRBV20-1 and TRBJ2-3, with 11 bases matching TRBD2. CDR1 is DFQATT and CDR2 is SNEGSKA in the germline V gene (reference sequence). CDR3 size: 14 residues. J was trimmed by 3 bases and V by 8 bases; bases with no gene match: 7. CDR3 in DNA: TGCAGTAGGAGACTAGCGGGGTTGACAGATACGCAGTATTTT. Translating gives CSRRLAGLTDTQYF.

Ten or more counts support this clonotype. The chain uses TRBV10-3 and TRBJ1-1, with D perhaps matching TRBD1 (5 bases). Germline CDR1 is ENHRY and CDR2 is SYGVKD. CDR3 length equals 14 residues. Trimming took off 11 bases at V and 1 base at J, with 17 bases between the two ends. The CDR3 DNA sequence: TGTGCCTCAAGAAATTGGGGGGAGAACACTGAAGCTTTCTTT. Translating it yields CASRNWGENTEAFF.

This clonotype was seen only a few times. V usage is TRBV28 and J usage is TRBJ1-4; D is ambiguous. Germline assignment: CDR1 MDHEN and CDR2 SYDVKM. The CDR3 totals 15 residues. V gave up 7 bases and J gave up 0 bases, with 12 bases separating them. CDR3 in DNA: TGTGCCAGCATGGCCGGGGAGGCAACTAATGAAAAACTGTTTTTT. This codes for CASMAGEATNEKLFF.

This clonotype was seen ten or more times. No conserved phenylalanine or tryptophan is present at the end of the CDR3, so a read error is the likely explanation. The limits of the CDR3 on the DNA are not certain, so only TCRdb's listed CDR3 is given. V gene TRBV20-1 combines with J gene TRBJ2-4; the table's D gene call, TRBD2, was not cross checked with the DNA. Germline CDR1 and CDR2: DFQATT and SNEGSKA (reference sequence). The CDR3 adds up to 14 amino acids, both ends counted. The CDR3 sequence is CSARVPGLAWPIKP.

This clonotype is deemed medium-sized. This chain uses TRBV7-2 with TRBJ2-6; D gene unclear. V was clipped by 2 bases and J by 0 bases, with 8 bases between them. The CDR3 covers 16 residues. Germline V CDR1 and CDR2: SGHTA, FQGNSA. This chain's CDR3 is CASSLQYSSGANVLTF. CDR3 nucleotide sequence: TGTGCCAGCAGCTTACAATACAGCTCTGGGGCCAACGTCCTGACTTTC.

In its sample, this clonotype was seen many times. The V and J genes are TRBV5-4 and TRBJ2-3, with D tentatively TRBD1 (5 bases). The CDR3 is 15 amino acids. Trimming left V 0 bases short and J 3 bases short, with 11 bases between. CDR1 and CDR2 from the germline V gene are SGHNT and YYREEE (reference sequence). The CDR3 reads CASSLGQLRTDTQYF. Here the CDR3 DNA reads TGTGCCAGCAGCTTGGGACAGCTTCGGACAGATACGCAGTATTTT.

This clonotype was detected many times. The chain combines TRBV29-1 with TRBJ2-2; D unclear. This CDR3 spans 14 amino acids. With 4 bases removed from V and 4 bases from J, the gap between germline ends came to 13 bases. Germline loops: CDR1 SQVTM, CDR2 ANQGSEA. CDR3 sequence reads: CSVVERRSTGELFF. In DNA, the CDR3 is TGCAGCGTTGTGGAGCGCCGGAGCACCGGGGAGCTGTTTTTT.